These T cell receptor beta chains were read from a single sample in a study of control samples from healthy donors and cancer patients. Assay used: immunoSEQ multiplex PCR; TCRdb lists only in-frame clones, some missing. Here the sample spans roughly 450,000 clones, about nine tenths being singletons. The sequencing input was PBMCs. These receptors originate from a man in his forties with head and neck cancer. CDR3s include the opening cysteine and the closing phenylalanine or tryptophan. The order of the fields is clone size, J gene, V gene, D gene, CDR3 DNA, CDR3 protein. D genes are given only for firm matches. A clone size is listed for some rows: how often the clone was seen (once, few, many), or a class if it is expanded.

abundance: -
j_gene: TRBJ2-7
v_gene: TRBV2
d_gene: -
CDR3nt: TGTGCCAGCAGTGAAGAAGCTGGTGGTTCCTACGAGCAGTACTTC
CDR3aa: CASSEEAGGSYEQYF

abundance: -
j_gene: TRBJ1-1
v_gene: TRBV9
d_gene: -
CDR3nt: TGTGCCAGCAGCCCGACCTGGGGTGCTCTCGAAGCTTTCTTT
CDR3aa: CASSPTWGALEAFF

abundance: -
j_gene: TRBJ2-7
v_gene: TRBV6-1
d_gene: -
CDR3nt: TGTGCCAGCAGTGAACTTCGGGGGACGGGGGCCTACGAGCAGTACTTC
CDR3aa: CASSELRGTGAYEQYF

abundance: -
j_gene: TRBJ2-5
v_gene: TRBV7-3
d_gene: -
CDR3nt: TGTGCCAGCAGCTTAACGGGTTCTGGAGAGACCCAGTACTTC
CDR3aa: CASSLTGSGETQYF

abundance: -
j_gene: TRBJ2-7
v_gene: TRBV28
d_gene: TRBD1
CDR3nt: TGTGCCAGCAGTTTAACTGACAGGGACGAGCAGTACTTC
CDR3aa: CASSLTDRDEQYF

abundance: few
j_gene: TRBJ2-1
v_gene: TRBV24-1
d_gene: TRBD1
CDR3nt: TGTGCCACCAGTCCGGGACAGGGGGCAGACAATGAGCAGTTCTTC
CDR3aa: CATSPGQGADNEQFF

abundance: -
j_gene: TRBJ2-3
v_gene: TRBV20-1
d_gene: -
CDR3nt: TGCAGTGCTAGTCCCGGGGGCGAGGGAGATACGCAGTATTTT
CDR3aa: CSASPGGEGDTQYF

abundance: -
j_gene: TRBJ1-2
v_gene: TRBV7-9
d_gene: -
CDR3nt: TGTGCCAGCGGCACCGAGGGCGGGAGCTACACCTTC
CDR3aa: CASGTEGGSYTF

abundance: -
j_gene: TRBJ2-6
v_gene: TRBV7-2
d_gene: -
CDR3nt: TGTGCCAGCAGCAGCAGTAGCTCTGGGGCCAACGTCCTGACTTTC
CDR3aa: CASSSSSSGANVLTF

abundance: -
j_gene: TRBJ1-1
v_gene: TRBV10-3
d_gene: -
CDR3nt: TGTGCCATCAGTGAGTCGGGAGGGGAAGGTGAAGCTTTCTTT
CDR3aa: CAISESGGEGEAFF

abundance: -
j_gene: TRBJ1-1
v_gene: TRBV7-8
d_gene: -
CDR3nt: TGTGCCAGCAACGGGAGGGGGGGGAACACTGAAGCTTTCTTT
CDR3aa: CASNGRGGNTEAFF

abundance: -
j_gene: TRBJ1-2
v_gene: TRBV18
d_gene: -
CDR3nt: TGTGCCAGCTCACCGACGGTGGGGGGCGCTTCCTCTAACTATGGCTACACCTTC
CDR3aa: CASSPTVGGASSNYGYTF

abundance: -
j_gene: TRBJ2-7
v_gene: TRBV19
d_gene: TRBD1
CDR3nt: TGTGCCAGTAGTGCCGACGGGACAGGGGTACCTTACGAGCAGTACTTC
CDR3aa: CASSADGTGVPYEQYF

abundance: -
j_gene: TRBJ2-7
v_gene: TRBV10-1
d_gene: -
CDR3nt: TGCGCCAGCAGCCCTGGGACGGCCCCGGCGGGGCAGTACTTC
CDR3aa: CASSPGTAPAGQYF

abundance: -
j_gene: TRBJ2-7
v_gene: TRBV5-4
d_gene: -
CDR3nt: TGTGCCAGCAGCTTGGCAGGTCCCTACGAGCAGTACTTC
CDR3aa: CASSLAGPYEQYF

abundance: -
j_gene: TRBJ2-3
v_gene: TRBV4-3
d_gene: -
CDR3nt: TGCGCCAGCAGCCAAGATTGGGGCGGGGAGATAACAGATACGCAGTATTTT
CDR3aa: CASSQDWGGEITDTQYF

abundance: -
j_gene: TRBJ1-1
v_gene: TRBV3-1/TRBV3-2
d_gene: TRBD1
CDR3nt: TGTGCCAGCAGGCTGGGGACAGGGTCGCTTACTGAAGCTTTCTTT
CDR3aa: CASRLGTGSLTEAFF

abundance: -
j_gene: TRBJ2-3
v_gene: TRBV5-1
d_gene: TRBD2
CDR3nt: TGCGCCAGCAGCTTACGGGGCGGGAGTAGGACAGATACGCAGTATTTT
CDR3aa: CASSLRGGSRTDTQYF

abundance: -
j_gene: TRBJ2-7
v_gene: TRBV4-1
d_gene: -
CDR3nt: TGCGCCAGCAGCCAAGTGCCAGGGCCGAGCTCCTACGAGCAGTACTTC
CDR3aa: CASSQVPGPSSYEQYF

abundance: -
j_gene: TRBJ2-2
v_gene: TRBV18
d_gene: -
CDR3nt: TGTGCCAGCTCACCGCAACTCGACAGTAACACCGGGGAGCTGTTTTTT
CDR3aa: CASSPQLDSNTGELFF

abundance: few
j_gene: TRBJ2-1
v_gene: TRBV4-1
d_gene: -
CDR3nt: TGCGCCAGCAGCCAAGACTATATAGGGGGTGAGCAGTTCTTC
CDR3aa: CASSQDYIGGEQFF

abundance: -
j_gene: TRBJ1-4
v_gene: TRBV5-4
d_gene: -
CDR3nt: TGTGCCAGCAGCTTCGGTCGCGTTAATGAAAAACTGTTTTTT
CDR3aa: CASSFGRVNEKLFF